A selection of T cell receptor beta chains follows, all from one sample in a study of monozygotic twins with inflammatory bowel disease. TCRdb re-analyzed the 5' RACE reads; it lists each CDR3 protein once, without DNA. The sample includes roughly 100,000 distinct CDR3 sequences. The sequencing input was blood. These receptors were taken from a human donor with ulcerative colitis or Crohn's disease, or a healthy co-twin of an affected twin (not recorded which). CDR3s include the opening cysteine and the closing phenylalanine or tryptophan.

len: 12
j_gene: TRBJ1-3
v_gene: TRBV29-1
CDR3aa: CSVVMIGNTIYF

len: 13
j_gene: TRBJ1-1
v_gene: TRBV27
CDR3aa: CASSVVGWTEAFF

len: 13
j_gene: TRBJ2-7
v_gene: TRBV29-1
CDR3aa: CSARRSGSYEQYF

len: 12
j_gene: TRBJ2-1
v_gene: TRBV29-1
CDR3aa: CSVEKDSGEQFF

len: 13
j_gene: TRBJ1-1
v_gene: TRBV7-2
CDR3aa: CASSSIGNTEAFF

len: 12
j_gene: TRBJ1-2
v_gene: TRBV12-3/TRBV12-4
CDR3aa: CASSLPNYGYTF

len: 16
j_gene: TRBJ2-6
v_gene: TRBV5-1
CDR3aa: CASSLAGQAGANVLTF

len: 15
j_gene: TRBJ2-4
v_gene: TRBV7-2
CDR3aa: CASSLGGAAKNMQYF

len: 16
j_gene: TRBJ2-1
v_gene: TRBV11-2
CDR3aa: CASSSPQRGQHNEQFF

len: 11
j_gene: TRBJ1-1
v_gene: TRBV7-9
CDR3aa: CASSLVQKAFF

len: 13
j_gene: TRBJ2-3
v_gene: TRBV29-1
CDR3aa: CSARGGGADTQYF

len: 15
j_gene: TRBJ2-1
v_gene: TRBV2
CDR3aa: CASRRGGSSYNEQFF

len: 15
j_gene: TRBJ1-2
v_gene: TRBV7-8
CDR3aa: CASSFGVNSNYGYTF

len: 14
j_gene: TRBJ2-7
v_gene: TRBV20-1
CDR3aa: CSAREQRQGYEQYF

len: 14
j_gene: TRBJ2-3
v_gene: TRBV10-3
CDR3aa: CAINRGLGTDTQYF

len: 13
j_gene: TRBJ2-7
v_gene: TRBV11-2
CDR3aa: CASSFEPSSEQYF

len: 14
j_gene: TRBJ2-7
v_gene: TRBV29-1
CDR3aa: CGVEGTGGSYEQYF

len: 14
j_gene: TRBJ2-7
v_gene: TRBV20-1
CDR3aa: CSVTPGDSPYEQYF

len: 14
j_gene: TRBJ1-2
v_gene: TRBV7-9
CDR3aa: CASTLRVGDYGYTF

len: 16
j_gene: TRBJ2-2
v_gene: TRBV11-2
CDR3aa: CASSSPTISNTGELFF

len: 15
j_gene: TRBJ2-7
v_gene: TRBV7-2
CDR3aa: CASSATSGSSYEQYF

len: 13
j_gene: TRBJ1-6
v_gene: TRBV7-2
CDR3aa: CASRPDGQRALHF

len: 11
j_gene: TRBJ1-4
v_gene: TRBV7-9
CDR3aa: CASSTNEKLFF

len: 14
j_gene: TRBJ2-1
v_gene: TRBV20-1
CDR3aa: CSARRKREPAGQFF

len: 11
j_gene: TRBJ2-7
v_gene: TRBV20-1
CDR3aa: CSARDAGRQYF

len: 15
j_gene: TRBJ2-1
v_gene: TRBV19
CDR3aa: CASRLAGGGSNEQFF

len: 15
j_gene: TRBJ1-5
v_gene: TRBV6-2/TRBV6-3
CDR3aa: CASSYSAGGGQPQHF

len: 14
j_gene: TRBJ2-7
v_gene: TRBV10-3
CDR3aa: CAISITPGDHEQYF

len: 15
j_gene: TRBJ2-1
v_gene: TRBV29-1
CDR3aa: CSVVLGDYRYNEQFF

len: 14
j_gene: TRBJ2-3
v_gene: TRBV7-8
CDR3aa: CASSFLADTDTQYF

len: 17
j_gene: TRBJ2-3
v_gene: TRBV20-1
CDR3aa: CSANKREGVPSTDTQYF

len: 13
j_gene: TRBJ2-1
v_gene: TRBV18
CDR3aa: CASSHKESSEQFF

len: 15
j_gene: TRBJ2-3
v_gene: TRBV4-2
CDR3aa: CASSQGAGDSDTQYF

len: 18
j_gene: TRBJ1-5
v_gene: TRBV3-1
CDR3aa: CASSQRGRKGISNQPQHF

len: 16
j_gene: TRBJ2-3
v_gene: TRBV27
CDR3aa: CASTGYGGPGTDTQYF

len: 13
j_gene: TRBJ2-3
v_gene: TRBV28
CDR3aa: CASSSGGTDTQYF

len: 15
j_gene: TRBJ1-6
v_gene: TRBV20-1
CDR3aa: CSARGGDRVISPLHF

len: 12
j_gene: TRBJ2-7
v_gene: TRBV12-3/TRBV12-4
CDR3aa: CATSRVGYEQYF

len: 13
j_gene: TRBJ2-1
v_gene: TRBV12-3/TRBV12-4
CDR3aa: CASSVLVIGEQFF

len: 14
j_gene: TRBJ1-6
v_gene: TRBV27
CDR3aa: CASRVSVRNSPLHF

len: 19
j_gene: TRBJ2-2
v_gene: TRBV6-2/TRBV6-3
CDR3aa: CASSYMPSGRADCTGELFF

len: 13
j_gene: TRBJ1-4
v_gene: TRBV20-1
CDR3aa: CSASQATNEKLFF

len: 16
j_gene: TRBJ2-6
v_gene: TRBV7-2
CDR3aa: CASSLVGTAGANVLTF

len: 13
j_gene: TRBJ2-7
v_gene: TRBV7-2
CDR3aa: CASSYWAGALRDF

len: 14
j_gene: TRBJ1-6
v_gene: TRBV6-2/TRBV6-3
CDR3aa: CASSYNQGASPLHF

len: 15
j_gene: TRBJ1-3
v_gene: TRBV7-2
CDR3aa: CASSLDGYPGNTIYF

len: 15
j_gene: TRBJ2-5
v_gene: TRBV7-8
CDR3aa: CASSLSGGFRETQYF

len: 14
j_gene: TRBJ2-7
v_gene: TRBV5-1
CDR3aa: CASSLDTPGYEQYF

len: 14
j_gene: TRBJ1-4
v_gene: TRBV20-1
CDR3aa: CSARDSGGSEKLFF

len: 13
j_gene: TRBJ2-1
v_gene: TRBV7-9
CDR3aa: CASTLYGGNEQFF

len: 16
j_gene: TRBJ2-6
v_gene: TRBV5-1
CDR3aa: CASSLGSPSGANVLTF

len: 15
j_gene: TRBJ2-3
v_gene: TRBV20-1
CDR3aa: CSAPRDSGGTDTQYF

len: 14
j_gene: TRBJ2-7
v_gene: TRBV29-1
CDR3aa: CSVRRDTSSYEQYF

len: 14
j_gene: TRBJ2-7
v_gene: TRBV28
CDR3aa: CASSPPITAYEQYF

len: 13
j_gene: TRBJ1-1
v_gene: TRBV20-1
CDR3aa: CSARRTGASEAFF

len: 13
j_gene: TRBJ1-5
v_gene: TRBV5-1
CDR3aa: CASSLAGDIPQHF

len: 17
j_gene: TRBJ2-1
v_gene: TRBV5-6
CDR3aa: CASSLDPYPLSYNEQFF

len: 12
j_gene: TRBJ1-1
v_gene: TRBV20-1
CDR3aa: CSAIAWNTEAFF

len: 15
j_gene: TRBJ1-3
v_gene: TRBV7-8
CDR3aa: CASSWDTRSGNTIYF